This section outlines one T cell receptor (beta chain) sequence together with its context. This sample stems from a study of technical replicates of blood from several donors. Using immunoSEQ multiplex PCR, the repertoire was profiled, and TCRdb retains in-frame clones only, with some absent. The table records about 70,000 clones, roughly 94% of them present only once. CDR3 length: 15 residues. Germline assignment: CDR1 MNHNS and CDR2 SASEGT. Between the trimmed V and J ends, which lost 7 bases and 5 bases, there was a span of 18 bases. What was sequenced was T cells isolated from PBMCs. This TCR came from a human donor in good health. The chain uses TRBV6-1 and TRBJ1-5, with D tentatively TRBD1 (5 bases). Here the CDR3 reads CASNIGAQSHQPQHF. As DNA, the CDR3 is TGTGCCAGCAATATAGGGGCGCAATCCCATCAGCCCCAGCATTTT.